This TCR beta chain was recorded in a study of blood T cell repertoires in COVID-19 (dated by TCRdb to 2018 to 2020). In terms of the full investigation: Collaborator samples came from the United States, Italy and Spain and covered acute and convalescent phases of COVID-19. HLA class I and class II types, where available, came from metadata supplied by the sample provider rather than from assay-based typing. The dataset comprised deeply sampled blood TCRbeta repertoires from subjects exposed to, actively infected with, or recovered from COVID-19. A freely available public database, intended as a resource for researchers studying the immune response to SARS-CoV-2, is where the repertoires were released. Samples came from the ongoing ImmuneRACE study (first 160 participants) plus 1,254 subjects from 6 global collaborators. A de-identified subject ID, COVID-19 status, age in years and sex were almost always included in the sample metadata. The prospective study material was composed of cDNA or gDNA derived from T cells, B-cell-depleted T cells, or PBMCs.

Collaborating institutions collected whole blood in K2EDTA tubes following their own protocols. For TCRbeta analysis, collaborator samples were shipped as frozen whole blood, as isolated PBMCs, or as DNA extracted from either sample type. Study-wide findings and limitations: Clinical and demographic metadata were provided uncurated, with the amount varying by source and participant.

TCRbeta CDR3 regions were amplified from genomic DNA using the immunoSEQ Assay, a bias-controlled multiplex PCR. The authors' pipeline ran thus. Nucleated cell counts per sample were estimated from amplification of reference gene primers within the assay. To quantify the absolute abundance of each unique TCRbeta CDR3 rearrangement, sequence reads were collapsed and filtered. For each sample, productive Simpson clonality was calculated as the square root of Simpson's diversity index over productive rearrangements. This is the immuneACCESS table as TCRdb keeps it, with only in-frame sequences that have V and J called. A part of the clones is gone; compared with another copy, unresolved V genes explain less than half, and the rest is unexplained. V and J calls and clone size are given by that table; D and trimming were obtained from the DNA. The sample table lists approximately 300,000 clones, 80% to 90% of them with a count of one. The ten largest clonotypes hold 4.6% of the sample.

To note about this clone: Its antigen specificity is not known. Base qualities are not at hand, and no much larger clone is one base apart.

The CDR3 runs 15 amino acids, cysteine and phenylalanine included. Only CDR3 DNA is held: 45 bases, read in frame from base 1. V is clipped by 3 bases and J by 4 bases, and the sequence between their germline boundaries is 16 bases long. CDR1 and CDR2, per the germline V gene, are SGDLS and YYNGEE. Source material: peripheral blood. This receptor was taken from a man aged 35 to 55 with acute or convalescent COVID-19. The chain employs TRBV9 and TRBJ1-2, and the D gene may be TRBD1, 6 bases matching. The DNA sequence reads TGTGCCAGCAGCGCCTCCTCAGGGGAGACCTATGGCTACACCTTC. Translated, this gives CASSASSGETYGYTF. The variable domain in full, with residues beyond the CDR3 obtained from the reference TRBV9 and TRBJ1-2 genes, is DSGVTQTPKHLITATGQRVTLRCSPRSGDLSVYWYQQSLDQGLQFLIQYYNGEERAKGNILERFSAQQFPDLHSELNLSSLELGDSALYFCASSASSGETYGYTFGSGTRLTVV.